One and the same sample provided the 8 T cell receptor beta chains below, sequenced in a study of technical replicates of blood from a handful of donors. Generated by immunoSEQ multiplex PCR, the TCRdb table keeps only in-frame clones and is missing some. The table records about 89,000 clones, just under 95% of them present only once. The sample taken for sequencing was T cells isolated from PBMCs. Receptors were obtained from a human donor in good health.

The chain couples TRBV28 to TRBJ1-2, with D perhaps matching TRBD1 (5 bases). V lost 5 bases to trimming and J lost 1 base, with 14 bases between them. CDR3 length: 15 residues. CDR1 is MDHEN and CDR2 is SYDVKM in the germline V gene. The CDR3 loop is CASSPPARVNYGYTF. Here the CDR3 DNA reads TGTGCCAGCAGTCCCCCCGCCAGGGTTAACTATGGCTACACCTTC.

The chain combines TRBV7-9 with TRBJ2-7; 7 nucleotides agree with TRBD2. With 8 bases clipped from V and 2 bases from J, the junction kept 6 bases outside the gene matches. Germline V gene sequence: CDR1 SEHNR, CDR2 FQNEAQ (reference sequence). This CDR3 comprises 13 residues. The CDR3 loop reads CASSVGGPYEQYF. DNA of the CDR3: TGTGCCAGCTCGGTGGGAGGGCCCTACGAGCAGTACTTC.

This clone appeared a single time. The chain couples TRBV29-1 to TRBJ2-7; 11 bases are shared with TRBD2. Trimming at V came to 3 bases and at J to 1 base, leaving 2 bases not matched to a gene. The CDR3 contains 14 residues. Germline V gives CDR1 SQVTM, CDR2 ANQGSEA. The CDR3 DNA is TGCAGCGTTGAGACTAGCGGGGCTTCCTACGAGCAGTACTTC. It specifies CSVETSGASYEQYF.

This sequence joins TRBV5-1 and TRBJ1-1, with D perhaps matching TRBD1 (5 bases). The V end lost 0 bases, the J end lost 0 bases, and 9 bases lay between the germline ends. This CDR3 contains 15 residues. CDR1 and CDR2 from the germline V gene are SGHRS and YFSETQ. The DNA of the CDR3 is TGCGCCAGCAGCTTGGATCCAGGGCTGAACACTGAAGCTTTCTTT. It codes for CASSLDPGLNTEAFF.

This chain joins TRBV2 and TRBJ2-1; TRBD2 aligns across 13 bases. CDR1 SNHLY and CDR2 FYNNEI come from the germline V gene. The CDR3 is 15 residues long. After removal of 1 base from V and 7 bases from J, the junction contained 1 base not matched to a gene. CDR3 nucleotides: TGTGCCAGCAGTGAAGGACTAGCGGGAGGTAATGAGCAGTTCTTC. Amino acid sequence: CASSEGLAGGNEQFF.

The chain carries TRBV14 and TRBJ2-7; no clear D gene. Germline V gene data show CDR1 as SGHDN and CDR2 as FVKESK. This CDR3 is 16 amino acids long. Trimming took 0 bases from V and 2 from J, leaving 14 bases between them. The CDR3 loop is CASSQDTRSLPYEQYF. DNA of the CDR3: TGTGCCAGCAGCCAAGATACAAGGAGTTTGCCCTACGAGCAGTACTTC.

V gene TRBV14 combines with J gene TRBJ2-5; 7 bases fit TRBD2. J gave up 4 bases and V 2 bases, and 4 bases lay outside the gene matches. Germline loops: CDR1 SGHDN, CDR2 FVKESK. CDR3 length equals 14 residues. CDR3 DNA sequence: TGTGCCAGCAGCCAACTAGCGGTGAGAGAGACCCAGTACTTC. Amino acids: CASSQLAVRETQYF.

The J gene is TRBJ1-4, the V gene TRBV9, with 7 bases aligning to TRBD1. The junction had 2 bases not matched to a gene; V was cut back by 0 bases and J by 0 bases. The germline V gene encodes CDR1 SGDLS and CDR2 YYNGEE. The CDR3 spans 16 residues. This CDR3 reads CASSVEGGPTNEKLFF. The CDR3 DNA sequence: TGTGCCAGCAGCGTAGAAGGGGGCCCAACTAATGAAAAACTGTTTTTT.